This T cell receptor beta chain was found in a study of blood T cell repertoires in COVID-19 (TCRdb year 2020). Study-level background: The collaborator samples originated in the United States, Italy and Spain and spanned the acute and convalescent phases of COVID-19. The prospective study material was composed of cDNA or gDNA derived from T cells, B-cell-depleted T cells, or PBMCs. Subjects who had been exposed to COVID-19, were actively infected with it, or had recovered from it provided the deeply sampled blood TCRbeta repertoires that made up the dataset. A freely available public database, intended as a resource for researchers studying the immune response to SARS-CoV-2, is where the repertoires were released. The samples were drawn from the first 160 participants of the ongoing ImmuneRACE study and from 1,254 subjects provided by 6 global collaborators. Nearly every sample came with metadata listing a de-identified subject ID, COVID-19 status, age in years and sex. Where available, HLA class I and class II types were taken from metadata supplied by the sample provider and were not determined by assay-based typing.

TCRbeta CDR3 regions were amplified from genomic DNA using the immunoSEQ Assay, a bias-controlled multiplex PCR. Per the source publication's procedure: The number of nucleated cells in each sample was estimated from the amplification of reference gene primers within the assay. To quantify the absolute abundance of each unique TCRbeta CDR3 rearrangement, sequence reads were collapsed and filtered. For each sample, productive Simpson clonality was calculated by taking the square root of Simpson's diversity index across productive rearrangements. The source is immuneACCESS, and TCRdb retained only in-frame sequences with V and J called. Part of the clones is not carried over; for the studies checked, unresolved V genes explain less than half of this, and the remainder is unexplained. Clonal size and the V and J genes are those of that table, whereas D and trimming came from the DNA. A total of about 260,000 clones appear in this sample, around four fifths of them only once. In total, the top ten clones hold 3.5% to 5.5% of the sample.

A second Seattle source provided samples from volunteer blood donors who had recovered from COVID-19. Whole blood was collected in K2EDTA tubes by collaborating institutions according to the institutions' own protocols. For TCRbeta analysis, collaborator samples were shipped as frozen whole blood, as isolated PBMCs, or as DNA extracted from either sample type. As concerns this clone: The clone's antigen remains unknown. No per-base quality is available; no much larger clone lies one base away.

General study outcomes and caveats: Clinical and demographic metadata were provided uncurated, with the amount varying by source and participant.

The germline V gene encodes CDR1 LNHNV and CDR2 YYDKDF (reference sequence). After removal of 1 base from V and 7 bases from J, the junction retains 22 bases not matched to a gene. There are 23 amino acids in the CDR3, from cysteine to phenylalanine inclusive. The only DNA kept is the CDR3, 69 bases in frame from the first base. The sample taken for sequencing was peripheral blood. The chain is encoded by TRBV15 joined to TRBJ2-1, with TRBD2 identical over 16 junction bases. The sequence came from a man between 60 and 75 years old who had recovered from COVID-19. In nucleotide form, the sequence is TGTGCCACCAGCAGAGGGACAGGGGGCCCGACGGGACTAGCGGGAGGGCCTCGGAATGAGCAGTTCTTC. Translated, this gives CATSRGTGGPTGLAGGPRNEQFF.